This T cell receptor (beta chain) stems from a study of response to subunit inactivated influenza vaccine. Study outcomes and limitations: Authors suggested seasonal influenza vaccinations each recruit few new T cells.

This clonotype was seen repeatedly, ten times or more. What it binds is not known. This CDR3 comprises 14 residues. The V and J ends lost 1 base and 4 bases respectively, with 13 bases between them. Germline assignment: CDR1 SQVTM and CDR2 ANQGSEA. TCRdb redid the calling of the RT-PCR reads with MiXCR, one entry per CDR3 protein. The data show approximately 310,000 distinct CDR3 sequences, with 20% to 25% seen just once and 9.5% to 13% held by the top ten. The chain is built from TRBV29-1 and TRBJ2-5, with a possible D match to TRBD1 (6 bases). Sample: PBMCs from blood, taken approximately 20 months after vaccination. The receptor was derived from a man between 50 and 75 years old who received an inactivated influenza vaccine. CDR3 in amino acids: CSVEGQQGGETQYF. CDR3 DNA: TGCAGCGTTGAAGGCCAACAGGGTGGAGAGACCCAGTACTTC.